This T cell receptor beta chain was sequenced for a study of shared clonotypes between healthy human individuals. Authors' methods: Because ImmunoSEQ provided only junction sequences with no quality scores, the filtering differed. Data came from immunoSEQ multiplex PCR; TCRdb stores just in-frame clones and leaves some out. V, J and clone size reflect that table, while D and trimming were determined from the DNA. This sample has around 2,000,000 clones; 95% occur once, and the top ten carry roughly 0.13%. Recent vaccinations or acute infections were absent in the healthy HIV-negative adult donors. This CDR3 contains 15 residues. Germline V gene lookup returns CDR1 KGHSH and CDR2 LQKENI. Trimming pared 5 bases from V and 1 base from J, leaving 15 bases between.

The sample comprised naive CD4+ T cells sorted from blood. Described subset: CD45RA+ positively selected. The source of this sequence is a man in his late teens or twenties in good health. The V and J genes are TRBV18 and TRBJ2-7, with D possibly being TRBD1 (7 bases). The CDR3 region has the DNA TGTGCCAGCTCATCGCGGGACAGCTCGTCCTACGAGCAGTACTTC. It codes for CASSSRDSSSYEQYF.